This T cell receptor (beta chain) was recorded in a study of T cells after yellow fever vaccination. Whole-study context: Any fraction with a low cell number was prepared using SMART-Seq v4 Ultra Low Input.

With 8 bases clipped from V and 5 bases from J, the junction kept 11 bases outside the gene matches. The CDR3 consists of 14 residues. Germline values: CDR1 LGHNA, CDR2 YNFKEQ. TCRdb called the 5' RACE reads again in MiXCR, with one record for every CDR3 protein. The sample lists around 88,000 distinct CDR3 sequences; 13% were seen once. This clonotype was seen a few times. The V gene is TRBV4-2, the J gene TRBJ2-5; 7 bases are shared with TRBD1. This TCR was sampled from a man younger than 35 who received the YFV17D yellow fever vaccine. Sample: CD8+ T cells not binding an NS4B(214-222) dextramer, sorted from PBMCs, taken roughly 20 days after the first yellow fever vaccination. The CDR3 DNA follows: TGTGCCAGCGCCCAGGGACAGAGGGGGGAGACCCAGTACTTC. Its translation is CASAQGQRGETQYF.